Below are 30 T cell receptor beta chains sequenced from a single sample in a study of blood T cell repertoires in COVID-19. Sequencing was performed with immunoSEQ multiplex PCR; in TCRdb, only in-frame clones are kept and a portion is missing. The table lists around 150,000 clones, 77% of them singletons. The sequenced sample was peripheral blood. These receptors were obtained from a man aged 65 to 79 with acute or convalescent COVID-19.

CDR3 DNA sequence: TGTGCCAGCAGCTTGCCAGCGGGAGTGGAGGGTGAGCAGTTCTTC. The encoded protein is CASSLPAGVEGEQFF. V is TRBV5-6 and J is TRBJ2-1, with 8 bases aligning to TRBD2. Germline CDR1 and CDR2: SGHDT and YYEEEE. The CDR3 spans 15 residues. Trimming at V came to 1 base and at J to 9 bases, leaving 9 bases not matched to a gene.

This clone was observed a single time. The V call is TRBV2, the J call TRBJ1-1, with 7 bases fitting TRBD1. The CDR3 is 15 amino acids. Trimming cost V 7 bases and J 1 base; bases outside gene matches: 9. Germline V gene data show CDR1 as SNHLY and CDR2 as FYNNEI. CDR3 amino acids: CASNWEQGGNTEAFF. The CDR3 nucleotides are TGTGCCAGCAATTGGGAGCAGGGGGGGAACACTGAAGCTTTCTTT. Using reference TRBV2 and TRBJ1-1 for the parts outside the CDR3, the full variable domain is EPEVTQTPSHQVTQMGQEVILRCVPISNHLYFYWYRQILGQKVEFLVSFYNNEISEKSEIFDDQFSVERPDGSNFTLKIRSTKLEDSAMYFCASNWEQGGNTEAFFGQGTRLTVV.

V gene TRBV19 combines with J gene TRBJ1-1, with a possible D match to TRBD1 (5 bases). V was trimmed by 4 bases and J by 0 bases, leaving 9 bases between them. The CDR3 sequence is 14 residues long. Germline CDR1 and CDR2: LNHDA and SQIVND (reference sequence). The CDR3 nucleotides read TGTGCCAGTAGTACCGGAGGGGTGAACACTGAAGCTTTCTTT. Translated: CASSTGGVNTEAFF.

This sequence joins TRBV18 and TRBJ2-1; unclear D gene. Germline V gene data show CDR1 as KGHSH and CDR2 as LQKENI. This CDR3 is built from 14 residues. V was clipped by 5 bases and J by 0 bases, with 8 bases between them. The CDR3 spells CASSSTSSYNEQFF. The CDR3 DNA reads TGTGCCAGCTCATCAACAAGCTCCTACAATGAGCAGTTCTTC.

The rearrangement links TRBV4-2 to TRBJ1-2, with 9 bases that match TRBD1. This CDR3 is 17 amino acids long. The ends lost 1 base at V and 1 base at J; junction bases unmatched: 7. Germline V gene lookup returns CDR1 LGHNA and CDR2 YNFKEQ. The CDR3 region is CASSQVPRTGVNYGYTF. The CDR3 DNA follows: TGTGCCAGCAGCCAAGTCCCGAGGACAGGGGTTAACTATGGCTACACCTTC.

The chain links TRBV27 to TRBJ1-2; TRBD1 aligns across 8 bases. The CDR3 totals 14 residues. After removal of 5 bases from V and 2 bases from J, the junction contained 4 bases not matched to a gene. Germline V gene lookup returns CDR1 MNHEY and CDR2 SMNVEV (reference sequence). The CDR3 region has the DNA TGTGCCAGCAGTGGTCAGGGGGCCAACTATGGCTACACCTTC. Residues: CASSGQGANYGYTF.

The chain employs TRBV6-5 and TRBJ1-2; 7 positions match TRBD1. CDR3 length equals 13 residues. With V trimmed by 5 bases and J by 2 bases, 2 bases remained unmatched. Germline V lookup: CDR1 MNHEY, CDR2 SVGAGI. The CDR3 bases are TGTGCCAGCAGTCAGACAGGGAACTATGGCTACACCTTC. Translation gives CASSQTGNYGYTF.

The sample holds one count of this clone. The gene calls are TRBV2 and TRBJ1-5; D unresolved. V lost 6 bases and J 5 bases, leaving 11 bases between the germline ends. Germline lookup yields CDR1 SNHLY and CDR2 FYNNEI. The CDR3 extends over 13 amino acids. CDR3 amino acids: CASRAGMYQPQHF. The CDR3 DNA reads as TGTGCCAGCAGGGCAGGCATGTATCAGCCCCAGCATTTT.

For the CDR3, the DNA is TGTGCCAGCAGCTCTCGCCTTGGACAGGGCGGGCACGAGCAGTACTTC. Amino acid sequence: CASSSRLGQGGHEQYF. The rearrangement joins TRBV11-1 to TRBJ2-7; the match to TRBD1 covers 8 bases. The CDR3 has 16 amino acids. V was pared by 4 bases and J by 5 bases, with 13 bases of the junction left unmatched. Germline V gene lookup returns CDR1 SGHAT and CDR2 FQDESV (reference sequence). Together with reference TRBV11-1 and TRBJ2-7, the CDR3 gives the full variable domain: EAEVAQSPRYKITEKSQAVAFWCDPISGHATLYWYRQILGQGPELLVQFQDESVVDDSQLPKDRFSAERLKGVDSTLKIQPAELGDSAMYLCASSSRLGQGGHEQYFGPGTRLTVT.

This clone was picked up a small number of times. The V and J genes are TRBV5-6 and TRBJ1-2; TRBD1 is a possible D gene (5 bases). V lost 3 bases and J 8 bases, leaving 14 bases between the germline ends. CDR1 and CDR2 from the germline V gene are SGHDT and YYEEEE. CDR3 length: 13 amino acids. The CDR3, as DNA: TGTGCCAGCAGCTCGGCCGGGGGATGGGGCTACACCTTC. Its translation: CASSSAGGWGYTF.

The gene calls are TRBV5-7 and TRBJ2-4; 9 bases match TRBD1. TRBV5-7 is an open reading frame whose function is uncertain. Trimming removed 4 bases from V and 5 bases from J; junction bases left unmatched: 16. The CDR3 loop spans 18 amino acids. The CDR3 DNA reads as TGTGCCAGCAGCGGACAGGGACAGGGCTACTCCTGCCAAAACATTCAGTACTTC. Translating it yields CASSGQGQGYSCQNIQYF.

Only a few counts were recorded for this clone. The V gene is TRBV5-6, the J gene TRBJ2-2; a possible D gene is TRBD1 (5 bases). The CDR3 totals 13 residues. CDR1 is SGHDT, CDR2 YYEEEE, per germline. The V and J ends lost 0 bases and 6 bases respectively, with 6 bases between them. Written as DNA, the CDR3 is TGTGCCAGCAGCTTGGACAGGTCCGGGGAGCTGTTTTTT. Its translation is CASSLDRSGELFF.

This chain connects TRBV7-2 to TRBJ2-2; TRBD2 is a possible D gene (7 bases). The V gene's germline CDR1 is SGHTA and CDR2 FQGNSA. Trimming pared 1 base from V and 3 bases from J, leaving 12 bases between. This CDR3 contains 16 residues. The CDR3: CASSLVGEGDTGELFF. The CDR3 coding sequence is TGTGCCAGCAGCTTAGTGGGGGAGGGGGACACCGGGGAGCTGTTTTTT.

This sequence joins TRBV24-1 and TRBJ1-2; D unclear. CDR3 length: 14 residues. Germline CDR1 reads KGHDR; CDR2 reads SFDVKD. V was shortened by 0 bases and J by 5 bases, with 9 bases between the two germline ends. The DNA of the CDR3 is TGTGCCACCAGTGATTTGACGGGAGTTTATGGCTACACCTTC. Translation: CATSDLTGVYGYTF.

This chain links TRBV4-1 with TRBJ1-3, with TRBD1 matching 7 bases. The V and J ends lost 1 base and 8 bases, in that order; junction bases with no gene match: 8. The CDR3 sequence is 15 residues long. Germline loops: CDR1 MGHRA, CDR2 YSYEKL. The CDR3: CASSQAGQKGDTIYF. Here the CDR3 DNA reads TGCGCCAGCAGCCAAGCGGGACAGAAGGGGGACACCATATATTTT.

The rearrangement uses TRBV6-5 and TRBJ1-1; D not resolved. The length of the CDR3 is 14 residues. Germline V gene data show CDR1 as MNHEY and CDR2 as SVGAGI. V lost 6 bases and J lost 0, with 11 bases in between. CDR3 DNA: TGTGCCAGCAGATCCAGGCACATGAACACTGAAGCTTTCTTT. Translating gives CASRSRHMNTEAFF.

This clone has more than one count but fewer than ten. The chain is built from TRBV5-4 and TRBJ2-7, with D unclear. Germline V gives CDR1 SGHNT, CDR2 YYREEE (reference sequence). The CDR3 consists of 16 residues. V dropped 4 bases and J dropped 1 base, with 18 bases sitting between them. CDR3 amino acids: CASSPTPPLVSYEQYF. The DNA for the CDR3 is TGTGCCAGCAGCCCGACTCCGCCCTTAGTTTCCTACGAGCAGTACTTC.

Written as DNA, the CDR3 is TGTGCCAGCAGTTTGGCCGCTTGGAGGGACAGCACTGAAGCTTTCTTT. Protein sequence: CASSLAAWRDSTEAFF. This chain links TRBV28 with TRBJ1-1; TRBD1 matches 7 bases. Germline CDR1 is MDHEN and CDR2 is SYDVKM. The CDR3 is made up of 16 amino acids. V shed 3 bases and J 4 bases; nucleotides not matched to a gene: 11.

The chain has TRBV28 and TRBJ1-4, with 7 nucleotides matching TRBD1. This CDR3 has 15 amino acids. J gave up 8 bases and V 5 bases, and 11 bases lay outside the gene matches. Germline assignment: CDR1 MDHEN and CDR2 SYDVKM. CDR3 nucleotide sequence: TGTGCCAGCAGTCTCCCGACAGGGAACACGGAAAAACTGTTTTTT. This gives the protein CASSLPTGNTEKLFF.

This rearrangement joins TRBV4-1 to TRBJ1-1, with D perhaps matching TRBD1 (6 bases). CDR1 and CDR2 (germline): MGHRA, YSYEKL. The CDR3 spans 14 residues. The V and J ends lost 5 bases and 5 bases respectively, with 15 bases between them. The CDR3 reads CASSWTEATTEAFF. For the CDR3, the DNA is TGCGCCAGCAGCTGGACAGAAGCGACGACTGAAGCTTTCTTT.

The chain links TRBV11-2 to TRBJ2-7; TRBD2 matches 7 bases. Per germline, CDR1 SGHAT and CDR2 FQNNGV. This CDR3 is built from 15 residues. V dropped 2 bases and J dropped 3; count of bases not matched to a gene: 7. The CDR3 DNA follows: TGTGCCAGCAGCTTAAGCGAGCGGGGCTACTACGAGCAGTACTTC. Its protein is CASSLSERGYYEQYF. Complete variable domain (other parts from reference TRBV11-2 and TRBJ2-7): EAGVAQSPRYKIIEKRQSVAFWCNPISGHATLYWYQQILGQGPKLLIQFQNNGVVDDSQLPKDRFSAERLKGVDSTLKIQPAKLEDSAVYLCASSLSERGYYEQYFGPGTRLTVT.

The genes are TRBV3-1 (or the pseudogene TRBV3-2) and TRBJ1-1, with 7 bases matching TRBD1. Germline assignment: CDR1 LGHDT and CDR2 YNNKEL (reference sequence). J was trimmed by 1 base and V by 4 bases; bases with no gene match: 9. The CDR3 extends over 16 amino acids. The CDR3 DNA reads TGTGCCAGCAGCCCCTCTGGACAGGTCAAGAACACTGAAGCTTTCTTT. It is translated as CASSPSGQVKNTEAFF.

The rearrangement links TRBV6-5 to TRBJ1-4, with 10 bases fitting TRBD1. Germline-derived CDR1 and CDR2 are MNHEY and SVGAGI. This CDR3 is 16 amino acids long. The ends lost 4 bases at V and 7 bases at J; junction bases unmatched: 9. The CDR3 loop is CASSSFRTGGSEKLFF. Written as DNA, the CDR3 is TGTGCCAGCAGTTCCTTCCGGACAGGGGGAAGTGAAAAACTGTTTTTT.

This rearrangement joins TRBV7-2 to TRBJ1-1, with TRBD1 matching over 7 bases. V gave up 3 bases and J gave up 11 bases; unmatched junction bases: 9. CDR1 and CDR2 from the germline V gene are SGHTA and FQGNSA. This CDR3 region has 13 residues. This CDR3 reads CASSFSPTGKAFF. The CDR3 DNA is TGTGCCAGCAGCTTTTCCCCGACAGGGAAGGCTTTCTTT.

This CDR3 reads CAIRASGSSYNEQFF. The CDR3 DNA is TGTGCCATCAGAGCTAGCGGGAGCTCCTACAATGAGCAGTTCTTC. The gene calls are TRBV10-3 and TRBJ2-1; the match to TRBD2 covers 10 bases. The CDR3 loop spans 15 amino acids. Germline CDR1 and CDR2: ENHRY and SYGVKD. Trimming at V came to 6 bases and at J to 0 bases, leaving 2 bases not matched to a gene.

V is TRBV21-1 and J is TRBJ2-3; the D call in the table, TRBD2, was not verified against the DNA. TRBV21-1 is a known pseudogene. This CDR3 is built from 16 residues. This CDR3 reads CASTTVRGRCTDTQYF. The CDR3 DNA is TGTGCCAGCACCACAGTGCGGGGACGATGCACAGATACGCAGTATTTT.

The rearrangement joins TRBV6-1 to TRBJ1-3; D is possibly TRBD1 (5 bases). CDR1 and CDR2 from the germline V gene are MNHNS and SASEGT. The CDR3 spans 13 residues. The V end lost 1 base, the J end lost 8 bases, and 9 bases lay between the germline ends. In DNA form, the CDR3 reads TGTGCCAGCAGTGAAGTCAGGGCGGACACCATATATTTT. Protein: CASSEVRADTIYF.

The CDR3 loop reads CASSPADRENEQFF. CDR3 DNA sequence: TGTGCCAGCAGCCCTGCGGACAGGGAAAATGAGCAGTTCTTC. V gene TRBV3-1 (or the pseudogene TRBV3-2) combines with J gene TRBJ2-1; TRBD1 agrees at 8 bases. With V trimmed by 4 bases and J by 7 bases, 6 bases remained unmatched. This CDR3 contains 14 residues. Germline loops: CDR1 LGHDT, CDR2 YNNKEL (reference sequence).

V is TRBV7-9 and J is TRBJ1-1, with D possibly matching TRBD1 (5 bases). The CDR3 runs 14 residues. Between the trimmed V and J ends, which lost 5 bases and 5 bases, there was a span of 15 bases. Per the germline V gene, CDR1 is SEHNR and CDR2 is FQNEAQ (reference sequence). CDR3 coding DNA: TGTGCCAGCAGCCTCGACGTGGGGGGAACTGAAGCTTTCTTT. Residues: CASSLDVGGTEAFF.

V gene TRBV3-1 (or the pseudogene TRBV3-2) combines with J gene TRBJ1-2; possibly TRBD1 for D (5 bases). Between the trimmed V and J ends, which lost 1 base and 8 bases, there was a span of 11 bases. This CDR3 is built from 13 residues. Germline V lookup: CDR1 LGHDT, CDR2 YNNKEL (reference sequence). The CDR3 coding sequence is TGTGCCAGCAGCCAAGCGGGGGGAGGGGGCTACACCTTC. This encodes CASSQAGGGGYTF.